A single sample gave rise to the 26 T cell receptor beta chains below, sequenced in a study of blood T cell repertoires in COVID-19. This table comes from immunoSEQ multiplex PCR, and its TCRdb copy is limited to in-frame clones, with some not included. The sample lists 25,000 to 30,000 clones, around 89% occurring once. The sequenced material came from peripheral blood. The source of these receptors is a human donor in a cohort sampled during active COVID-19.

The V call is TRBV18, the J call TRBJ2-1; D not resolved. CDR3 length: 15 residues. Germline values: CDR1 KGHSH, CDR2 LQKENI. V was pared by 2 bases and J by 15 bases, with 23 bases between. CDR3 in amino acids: CASSPRPDPRTNRFF. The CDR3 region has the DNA TGTGCCAGCTCACCAAGACCAGACCCCCGCACGAACAGGTTCTTC.

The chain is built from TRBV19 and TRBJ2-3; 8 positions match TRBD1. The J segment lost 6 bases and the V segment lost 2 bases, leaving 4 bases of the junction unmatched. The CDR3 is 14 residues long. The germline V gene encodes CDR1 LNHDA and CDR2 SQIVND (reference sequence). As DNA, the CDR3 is TGTGCCAGTAGTATACAGGGGGCTCTTGATACGCAGTATTTT. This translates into CASSIQGALDTQYF.

In nucleotides, the CDR3 is TGCGCCAGCAGCTTCGGGGAAACTTACGAGCAGTACTTC. It yields the protein CASSFGETYEQYF. The rearrangement uses TRBV5-1 and TRBJ2-7; D might be TRBD2 (5 bases). The CDR3 is 13 residues long. Germline loops: CDR1 SGHRS, CDR2 YFSETQ. V shed 2 bases and J shed 4 bases, with 10 bases lying between them.

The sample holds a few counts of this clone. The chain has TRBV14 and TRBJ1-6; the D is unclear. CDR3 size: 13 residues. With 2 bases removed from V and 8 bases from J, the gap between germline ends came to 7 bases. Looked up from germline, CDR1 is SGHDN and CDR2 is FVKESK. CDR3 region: CASSQTSYSPLHF. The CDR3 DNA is TGTGCCAGCAGCCAAACTTCTTATTCACCCCTCCACTTT.

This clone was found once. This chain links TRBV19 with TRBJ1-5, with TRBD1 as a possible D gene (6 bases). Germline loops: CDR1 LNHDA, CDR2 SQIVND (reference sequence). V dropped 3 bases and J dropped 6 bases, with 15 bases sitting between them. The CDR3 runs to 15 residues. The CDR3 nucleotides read TGTGCCAGTAGTATTGGGGGGGCGCCGGGTCAGCCCCAGCATTTT. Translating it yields CASSIGGAPGQPQHF.

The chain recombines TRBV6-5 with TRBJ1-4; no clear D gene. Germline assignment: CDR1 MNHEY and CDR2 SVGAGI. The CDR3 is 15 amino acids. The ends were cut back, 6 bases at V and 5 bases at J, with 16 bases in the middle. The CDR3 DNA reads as TGTGCCAGCAGCATAAGTGAGGGTTCAAATGAAAAACTGTTTTTT. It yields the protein CASSISEGSNEKLFF.

The CDR3: CASQKGADEKLFF. The CDR3 DNA follows: TGTGCCAGCCAAAAGGGGGCTGATGAAAAACTGTTTTTT. V and J are TRBV14 and TRBJ1-4; 7 nucleotides line up with TRBD1. This CDR3 contains 13 residues. V trimming: 8 bases; J trimming: 6 bases; junction bases outside the gene matches: 6. Germline V CDR1 and CDR2: SGHDN, FVKESK.

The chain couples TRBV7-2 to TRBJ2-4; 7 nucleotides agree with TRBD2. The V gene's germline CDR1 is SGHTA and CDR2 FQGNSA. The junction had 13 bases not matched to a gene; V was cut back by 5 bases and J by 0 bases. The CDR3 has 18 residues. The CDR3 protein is CASSPGTTTPLAKNIQYF. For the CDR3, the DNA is TGTGCCAGCAGCCCCGGGACTACTACACCTTTAGCCAAAAACATTCAGTACTTC.

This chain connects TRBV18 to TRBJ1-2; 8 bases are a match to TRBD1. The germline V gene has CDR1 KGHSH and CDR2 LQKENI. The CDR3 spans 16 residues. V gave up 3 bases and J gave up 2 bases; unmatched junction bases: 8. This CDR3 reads CASSPGQGQENYGYTF. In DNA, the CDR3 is TGTGCCAGCTCACCTGGACAGGGACAAGAGAACTATGGCTACACCTTC.

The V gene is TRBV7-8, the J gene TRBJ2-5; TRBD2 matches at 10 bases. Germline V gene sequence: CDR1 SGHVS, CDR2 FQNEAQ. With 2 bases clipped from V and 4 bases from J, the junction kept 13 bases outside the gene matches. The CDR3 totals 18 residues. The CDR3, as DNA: TGTGCCAGCAGCTTAAGGACTAGCGGTCTTATTTGGCGAGAGACCCAGTACTTC. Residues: CASSLRTSGLIWRETQYF.

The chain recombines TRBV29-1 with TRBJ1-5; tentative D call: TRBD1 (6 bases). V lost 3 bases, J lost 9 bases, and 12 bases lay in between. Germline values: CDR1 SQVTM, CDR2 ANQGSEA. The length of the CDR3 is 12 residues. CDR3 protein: CSVDKGGGPQHF. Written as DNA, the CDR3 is TGCAGCGTTGATAAAGGGGGGGGGCCCCAGCATTTT.

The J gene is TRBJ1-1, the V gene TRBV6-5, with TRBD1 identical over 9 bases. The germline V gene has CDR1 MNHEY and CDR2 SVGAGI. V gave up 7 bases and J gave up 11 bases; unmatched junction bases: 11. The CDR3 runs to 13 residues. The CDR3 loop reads CASTPPGQGCAFF. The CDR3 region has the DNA TGTGCCAGCACCCCCCCGGGACAGGGCTGCGCTTTCTTT.

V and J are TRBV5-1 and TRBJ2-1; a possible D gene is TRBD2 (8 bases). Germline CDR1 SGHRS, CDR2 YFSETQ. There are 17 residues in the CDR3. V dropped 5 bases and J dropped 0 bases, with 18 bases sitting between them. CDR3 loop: CASRRHSGDSSYNEQFF. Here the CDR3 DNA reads TGCGCCAGCAGACGCCATAGCGGGGACAGCTCCTACAATGAGCAGTTCTTC. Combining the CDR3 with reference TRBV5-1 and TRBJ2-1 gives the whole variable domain KAGVTQTPRYLIKTRGQQVTLSCSPISGHRSVSWYQQTPGQGLQFLFEYFSETQRNKGNFPGRFSGRQFSNSRSEMNVSTLELGDSALYLCASRRHSGDSSYNEQFFGPGTRLTVL.

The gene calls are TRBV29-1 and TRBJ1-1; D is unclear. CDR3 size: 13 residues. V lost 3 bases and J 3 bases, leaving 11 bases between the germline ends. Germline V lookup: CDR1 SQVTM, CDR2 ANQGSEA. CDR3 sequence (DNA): TGCAGCGTTGACCCAGGTTGGGACACTGAAGCTTTCTTT. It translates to CSVDPGWDTEAFF.

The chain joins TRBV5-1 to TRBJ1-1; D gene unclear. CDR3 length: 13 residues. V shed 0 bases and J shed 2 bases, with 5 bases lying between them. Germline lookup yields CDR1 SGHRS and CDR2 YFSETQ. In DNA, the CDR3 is TGCGCCAGCAGCTTGGACATCAACACTGAAGCTTTCTTT. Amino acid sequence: CASSLDINTEAFF.

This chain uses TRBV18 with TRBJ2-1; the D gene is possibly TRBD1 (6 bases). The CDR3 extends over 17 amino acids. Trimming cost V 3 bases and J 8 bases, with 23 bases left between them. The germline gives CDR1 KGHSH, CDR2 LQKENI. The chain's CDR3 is CASSPPKPGANGDEQFF. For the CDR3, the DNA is TGTGCCAGCTCACCCCCCAAACCAGGGGCCAACGGCGATGAGCAGTTCTTC.

CDR3 residues: CSASAGEETQYF. CDR3 nucleotide sequence: TGCAGTGCTAGTGCGGGGGAAGAGACCCAGTACTTC. The V gene is TRBV20-1, the J gene TRBJ2-5; TRBD2 matches at 7 bases. In germline, CDR1 is DFQATT, CDR2 SNEGSKA (reference sequence). The CDR3 sequence is 12 residues long. Trimming removed 3 bases from V and 3 bases from J; junction bases left unmatched: 1.

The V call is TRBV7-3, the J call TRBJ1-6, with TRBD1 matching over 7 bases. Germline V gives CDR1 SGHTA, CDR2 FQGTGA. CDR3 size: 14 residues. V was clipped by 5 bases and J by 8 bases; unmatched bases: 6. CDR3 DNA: TGTGCCAGCAGCCCGCGGGACAGTTATTCACCCCTCCACTTT. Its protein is CASSPRDSYSPLHF.

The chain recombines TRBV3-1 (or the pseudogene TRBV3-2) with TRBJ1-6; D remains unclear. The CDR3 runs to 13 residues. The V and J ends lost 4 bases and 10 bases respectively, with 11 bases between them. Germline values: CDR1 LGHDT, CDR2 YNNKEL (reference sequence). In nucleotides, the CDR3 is TGTGCCAGCAGCCCCTCCGGGGTGTCACCCCTCCACTTT. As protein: CASSPSGVSPLHF.

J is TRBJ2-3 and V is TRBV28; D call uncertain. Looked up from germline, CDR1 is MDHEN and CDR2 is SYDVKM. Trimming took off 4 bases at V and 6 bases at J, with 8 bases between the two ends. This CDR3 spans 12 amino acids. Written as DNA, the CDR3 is TGTGCCAGCAGTTCCGTTGGCGATACGCAGTATTTT. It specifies CASSSVGDTQYF.

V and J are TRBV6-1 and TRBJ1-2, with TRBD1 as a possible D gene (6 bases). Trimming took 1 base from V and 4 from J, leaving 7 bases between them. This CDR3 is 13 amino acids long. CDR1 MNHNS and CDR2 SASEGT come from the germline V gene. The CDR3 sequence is CASSEDRAYGYTF. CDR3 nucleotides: TGTGCCAGCAGTGAAGACAGGGCCTATGGCTACACCTTC.

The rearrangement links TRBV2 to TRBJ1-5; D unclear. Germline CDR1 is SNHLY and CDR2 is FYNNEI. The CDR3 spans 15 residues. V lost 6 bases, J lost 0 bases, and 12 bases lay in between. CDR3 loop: CASRGLQDSNQPQHF. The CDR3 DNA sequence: TGTGCCAGCAGAGGATTGCAGGATAGCAATCAGCCCCAGCATTTT.

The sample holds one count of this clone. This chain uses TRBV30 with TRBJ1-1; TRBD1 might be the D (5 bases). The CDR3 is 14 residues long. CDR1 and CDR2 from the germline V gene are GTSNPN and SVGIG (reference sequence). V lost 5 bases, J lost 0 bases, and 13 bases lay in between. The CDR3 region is CAWGFGGLNTEAFF. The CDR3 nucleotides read TGTGCCTGGGGGTTCGGGGGGTTGAACACTGAAGCTTTCTTT. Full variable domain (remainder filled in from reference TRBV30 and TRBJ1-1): SQTIHQWPATLVQPVGSPLSLECTVEGTSNPNLYWYRQAAGRGLQLLFYSVGIGQISSEVPQNLSASRPQDRQFILSSKKLLLSDSGFYLCAWGFGGLNTEAFFGQGTRLTVV.

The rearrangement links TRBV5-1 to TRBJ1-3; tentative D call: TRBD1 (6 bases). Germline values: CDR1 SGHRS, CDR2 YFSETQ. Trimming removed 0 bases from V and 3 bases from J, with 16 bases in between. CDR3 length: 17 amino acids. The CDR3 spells CASSLEGAGAGGNTIYF. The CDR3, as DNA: TGCGCCAGCAGCTTGGAGGGTGCGGGGGCCGGTGGAAACACCATATATTTT.

CDR3: CASSFRLAGDYEQYF. Written as DNA, the CDR3 is TGCGCCAGCAGCTTCAGACTAGCGGGGGACTACGAGCAGTACTTC. The V call is TRBV5-1, the J call TRBJ2-7, with 12 bases identical to TRBD2. The CDR3 sequence is 15 residues long. The trim removed 2 bases at V and 3 bases at J, leaving 3 bases unmatched. Germline V gives CDR1 SGHRS, CDR2 YFSETQ.

The CDR3 is CASSFRGDEQYF. Here the CDR3 DNA reads TGCGCCAGCAGCTTCAGGGGGGACGAGCAGTACTTC. The genes are TRBV5-1 and TRBJ2-7; a possible D gene is TRBD1 (7 bases). The CDR3 length is 12 residues. Trimming stripped 2 bases from V and 5 bases from J, with 8 bases between. The germline V gene has CDR1 SGHRS and CDR2 YFSETQ.